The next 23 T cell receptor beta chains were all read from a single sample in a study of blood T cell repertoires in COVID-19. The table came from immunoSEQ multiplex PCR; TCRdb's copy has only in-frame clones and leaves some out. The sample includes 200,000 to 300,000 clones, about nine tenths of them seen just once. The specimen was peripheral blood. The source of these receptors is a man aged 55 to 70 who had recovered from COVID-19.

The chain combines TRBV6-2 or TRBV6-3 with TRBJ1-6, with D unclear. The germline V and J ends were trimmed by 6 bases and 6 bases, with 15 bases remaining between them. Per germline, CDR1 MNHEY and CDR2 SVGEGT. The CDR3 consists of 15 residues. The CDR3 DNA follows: TGTGCCAGCAGCCACCTCGAAGCCGCTAATTCACCCCTCCACTTT. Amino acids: CASSHLEAANSPLHF.

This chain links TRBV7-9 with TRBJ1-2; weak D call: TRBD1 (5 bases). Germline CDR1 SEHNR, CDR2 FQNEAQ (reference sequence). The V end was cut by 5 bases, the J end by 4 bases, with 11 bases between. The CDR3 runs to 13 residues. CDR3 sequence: CASSPGYGYGYTF. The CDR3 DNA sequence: TGTGCCAGCAGCCCAGGGTATGGCTATGGCTACACCTTC. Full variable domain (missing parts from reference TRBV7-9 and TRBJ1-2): DTGVSQNPRHKITKRGQNVTFRCDPISEHNRLYWYRQTLGQGPEFLTYFQNEAQLEKSRLLSDRFSAERPKGSFSTLEIQRTEQGDSAMYLCASSPGYGYGYTFGSGTRLTVV.

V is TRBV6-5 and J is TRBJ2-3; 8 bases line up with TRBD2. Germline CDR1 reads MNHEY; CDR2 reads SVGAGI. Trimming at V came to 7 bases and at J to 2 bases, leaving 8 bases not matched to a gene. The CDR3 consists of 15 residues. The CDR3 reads CASTLSGGLTDTQYF. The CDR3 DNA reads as TGTGCCAGCACCCTGAGCGGGGGCCTCACAGATACGCAGTATTTT.

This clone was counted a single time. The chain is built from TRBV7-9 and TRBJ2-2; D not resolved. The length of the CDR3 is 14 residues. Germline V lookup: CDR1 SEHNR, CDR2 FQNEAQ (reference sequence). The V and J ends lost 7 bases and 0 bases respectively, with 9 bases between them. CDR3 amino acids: CASTLSSNTGELFF. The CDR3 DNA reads TGTGCCAGCACCCTATCGTCGAACACCGGGGAGCTGTTTTTT.

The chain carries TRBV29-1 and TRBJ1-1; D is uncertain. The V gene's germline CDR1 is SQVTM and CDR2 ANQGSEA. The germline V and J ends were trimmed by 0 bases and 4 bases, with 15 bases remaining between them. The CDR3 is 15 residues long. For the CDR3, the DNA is TGCAGCGTTGAAGATCGGGATCGGGAGGGCACTGAAGCTTTCTTT. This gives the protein CSVEDRDREGTEAFF.

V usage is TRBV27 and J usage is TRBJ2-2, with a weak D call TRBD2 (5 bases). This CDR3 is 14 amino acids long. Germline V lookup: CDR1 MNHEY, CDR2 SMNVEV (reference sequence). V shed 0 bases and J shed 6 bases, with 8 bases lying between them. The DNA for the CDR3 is TGTGCCAGCAGTTTATCGGACTTCCCCGGGGAGCTGTTTTTT. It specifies CASSLSDFPGELFF.

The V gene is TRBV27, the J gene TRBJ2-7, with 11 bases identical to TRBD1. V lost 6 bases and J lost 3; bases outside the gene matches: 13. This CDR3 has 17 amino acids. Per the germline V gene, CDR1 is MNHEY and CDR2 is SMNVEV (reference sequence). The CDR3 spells CASSYPGTGGEYYEQYV. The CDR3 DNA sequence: TGTGCCAGCAGCTACCCCGGGACAGGGGGAGAGTACTACGAGCAGTACGTC.

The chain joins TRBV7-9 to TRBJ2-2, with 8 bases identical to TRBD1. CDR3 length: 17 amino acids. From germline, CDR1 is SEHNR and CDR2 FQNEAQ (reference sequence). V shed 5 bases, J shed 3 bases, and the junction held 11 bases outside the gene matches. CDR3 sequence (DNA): TGTGCCAGCAGCCCCCTTCGCGGACAGGGAGACACCGGGGAGCTGTTTTTT. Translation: CASSPLRGQGDTGELFF. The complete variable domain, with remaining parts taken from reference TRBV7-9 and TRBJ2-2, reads DTGVSQNPRHKITKRGQNVTFRCDPISEHNRLYWYRQTLGQGPEFLTYFQNEAQLEKSRLLSDRFSAERPKGSFSTLEIQRTEQGDSAMYLCASSPLRGQGDTGELFFGEGSRLTVL.

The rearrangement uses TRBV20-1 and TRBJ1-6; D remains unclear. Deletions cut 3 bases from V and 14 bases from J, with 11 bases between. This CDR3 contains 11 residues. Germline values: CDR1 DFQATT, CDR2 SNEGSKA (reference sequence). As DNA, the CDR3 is TGCAGTGCTAGTGCGGGGTACACCCTCCACTTT. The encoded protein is CSASAGYTLHF.

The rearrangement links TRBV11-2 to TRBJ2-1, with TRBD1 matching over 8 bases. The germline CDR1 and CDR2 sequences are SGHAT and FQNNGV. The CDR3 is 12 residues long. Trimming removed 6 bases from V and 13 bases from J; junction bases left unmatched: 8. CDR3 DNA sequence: TGTGCCAGCAGGGATGGGGGGACAGGACAGTTCTTC. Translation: CASRDGGTGQFF.

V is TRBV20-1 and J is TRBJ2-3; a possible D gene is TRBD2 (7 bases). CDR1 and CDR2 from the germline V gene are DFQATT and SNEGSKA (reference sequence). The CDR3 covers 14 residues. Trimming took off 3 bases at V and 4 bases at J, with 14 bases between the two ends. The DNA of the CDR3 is TGCAGTGCTAGTGGGTGGGGGGGCGCAGATACGCAGTATTTT. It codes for CSASGWGGADTQYF.

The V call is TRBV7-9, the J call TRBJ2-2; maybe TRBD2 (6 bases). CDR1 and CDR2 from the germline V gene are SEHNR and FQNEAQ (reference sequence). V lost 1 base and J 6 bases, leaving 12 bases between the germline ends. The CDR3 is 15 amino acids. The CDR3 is CASSLVGGAAGELFF. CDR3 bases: TGTGCCAGCAGCTTAGTTGGCGGGGCGGCCGGGGAGCTGTTTTTT.

CDR3 region: CASSERTGLDYGYTF. CDR3 coding DNA: TGTGCCAGCTCGGAAAGGACAGGGCTGGACTATGGCTACACCTTC. The chain couples TRBV18 to TRBJ1-2; 8 bases fit TRBD1. The V gene's germline CDR1 is KGHSH and CDR2 LQKENI. J lost 3 bases, V lost 6 bases, and 9 bases had no gene match. This CDR3 is built from 15 residues.

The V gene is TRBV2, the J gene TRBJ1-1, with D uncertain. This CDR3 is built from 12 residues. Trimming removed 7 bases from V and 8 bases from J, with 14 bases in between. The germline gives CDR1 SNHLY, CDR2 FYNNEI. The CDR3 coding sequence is TGTGCCAGCATTCAGGCGTCCGTGGAAGCTTTCTTT. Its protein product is CASIQASVEAFF.

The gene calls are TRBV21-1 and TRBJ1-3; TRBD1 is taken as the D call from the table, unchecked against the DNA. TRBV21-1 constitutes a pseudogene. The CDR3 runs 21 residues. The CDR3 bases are TGTGCCAGCAGCAAAGATTGGCGGGACAGGGCCGAATTCTACTCTGGAAACACCATATATTTT. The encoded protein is CASSKDWRDRAEFYSGNTIYF.

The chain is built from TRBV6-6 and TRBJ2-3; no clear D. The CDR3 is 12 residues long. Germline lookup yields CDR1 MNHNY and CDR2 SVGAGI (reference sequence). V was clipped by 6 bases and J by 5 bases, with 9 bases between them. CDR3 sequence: CASRARGDTQYF. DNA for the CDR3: TGTGCCAGCAGAGCAAGAGGAGATACGCAGTATTTT.

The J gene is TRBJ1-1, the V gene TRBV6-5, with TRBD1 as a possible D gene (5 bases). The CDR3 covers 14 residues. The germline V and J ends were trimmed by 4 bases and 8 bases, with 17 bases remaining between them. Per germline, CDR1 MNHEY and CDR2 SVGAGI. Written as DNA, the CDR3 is TGTGCCAGCAGTTTCCAGGCCGGTTGGGGCGAAGCTTTCTTT. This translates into CASSFQAGWGEAFF.

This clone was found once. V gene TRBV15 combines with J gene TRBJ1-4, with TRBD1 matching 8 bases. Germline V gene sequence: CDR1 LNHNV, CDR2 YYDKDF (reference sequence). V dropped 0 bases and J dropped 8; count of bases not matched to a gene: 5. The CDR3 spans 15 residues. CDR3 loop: CATSRERQGREKLFF. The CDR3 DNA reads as TGTGCCACCAGCAGAGAGCGACAGGGGAGGGAAAAACTGTTTTTT.

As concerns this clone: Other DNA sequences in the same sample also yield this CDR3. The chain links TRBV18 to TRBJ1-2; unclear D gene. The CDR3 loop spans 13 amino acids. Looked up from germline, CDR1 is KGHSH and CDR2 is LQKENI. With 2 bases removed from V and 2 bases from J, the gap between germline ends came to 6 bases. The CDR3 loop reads CASSPDTNYGYTF. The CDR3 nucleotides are TGTGCCAGCTCACCAGACACAAACTATGGCTACACCTTC.

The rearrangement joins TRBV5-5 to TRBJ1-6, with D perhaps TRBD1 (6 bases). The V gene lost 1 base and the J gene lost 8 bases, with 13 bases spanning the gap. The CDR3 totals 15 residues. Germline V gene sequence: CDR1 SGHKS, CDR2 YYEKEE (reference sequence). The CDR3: CASSLQNRVYSPLHF. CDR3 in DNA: TGTGCCAGCAGCTTGCAAAACAGGGTCTATTCACCCCTCCACTTT.

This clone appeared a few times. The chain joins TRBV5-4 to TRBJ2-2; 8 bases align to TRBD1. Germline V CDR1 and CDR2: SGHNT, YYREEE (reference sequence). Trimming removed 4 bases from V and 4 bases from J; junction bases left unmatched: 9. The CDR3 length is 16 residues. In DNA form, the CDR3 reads TGTGCCAGCAGCCAATCCAGGGGGCATGGCACCGGGGAGCTGTTTTTT. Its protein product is CASSQSRGHGTGELFF. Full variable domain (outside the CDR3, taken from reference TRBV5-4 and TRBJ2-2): ETGVTQSPTHLIKTRGQQVTLRCSSQSGHNTVSWYQQALGQGPQFIFQYYREEENGRGNFPPRFSGLQFPNYSSELNVNALELDDSALYLCASSQSRGHGTGELFFGEGSRLTVL.

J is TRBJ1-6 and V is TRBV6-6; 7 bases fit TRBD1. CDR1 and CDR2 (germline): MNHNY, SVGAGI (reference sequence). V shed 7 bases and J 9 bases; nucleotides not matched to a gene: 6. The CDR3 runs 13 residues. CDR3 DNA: TGTGCCAGCACTTTGACAGGGACTTCACCCCTCCACTTT. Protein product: CASTLTGTSPLHF.

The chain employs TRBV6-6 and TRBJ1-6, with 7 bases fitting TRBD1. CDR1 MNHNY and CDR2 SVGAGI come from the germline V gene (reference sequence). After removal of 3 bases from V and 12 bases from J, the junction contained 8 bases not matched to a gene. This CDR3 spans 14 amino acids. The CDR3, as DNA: TGTGCCAGCAGTTATCCGGGACAGTACTTACCCCTCCACTTT. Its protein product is CASSYPGQYLPLHF.